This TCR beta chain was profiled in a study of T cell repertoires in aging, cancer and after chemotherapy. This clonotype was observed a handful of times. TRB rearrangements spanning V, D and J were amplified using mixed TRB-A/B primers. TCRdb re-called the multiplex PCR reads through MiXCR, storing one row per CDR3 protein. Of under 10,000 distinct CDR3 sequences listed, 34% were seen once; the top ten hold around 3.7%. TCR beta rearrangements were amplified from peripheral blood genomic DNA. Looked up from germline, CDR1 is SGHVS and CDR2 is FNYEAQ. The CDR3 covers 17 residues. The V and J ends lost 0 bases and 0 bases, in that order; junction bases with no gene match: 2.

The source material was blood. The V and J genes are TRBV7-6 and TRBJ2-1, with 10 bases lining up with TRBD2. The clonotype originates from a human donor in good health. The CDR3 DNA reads TGTGCCAGCAGCTTAGCGCTAGCGGGGGTCTCCTACAATGAGCAGTTCTTC. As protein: CASSLALAGVSYNEQFF.